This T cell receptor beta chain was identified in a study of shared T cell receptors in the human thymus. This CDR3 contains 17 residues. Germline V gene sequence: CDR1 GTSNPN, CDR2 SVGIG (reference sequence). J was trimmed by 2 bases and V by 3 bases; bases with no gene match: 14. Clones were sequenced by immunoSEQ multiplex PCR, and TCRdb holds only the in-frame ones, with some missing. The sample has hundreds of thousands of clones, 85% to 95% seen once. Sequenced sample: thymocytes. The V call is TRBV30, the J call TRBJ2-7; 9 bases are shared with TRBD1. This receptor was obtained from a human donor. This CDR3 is CAWRRGTGRKGTYEQYF. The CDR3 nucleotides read TGTGCCTGGAGGCGAGGGACAGGGAGAAAGGGGACCTACGAGCAGTACTTC.